This T cell receptor beta chain was captured in a study of blood T cell repertoires in COVID-19. Study in general: The study drew acute and convalescent COVID-19 samples from the United States, Italy and Spain. Sample material is recorded as cDNA or gDNA derived from T cells, B-cell-depleted T cells, or PBMCs.

Original handling: Nucleated cell counts were estimated from reference gene primer amplification. The protocol was immunoSEQ multiplex PCR, while the TCRdb copy is restricted to in-frame clones and leaves out a portion. That table furnishes V, J and clone size, whereas the DNA furnished D and trimming. The sample shows 70,000 to 95,000 clones, approximately 80% of them seen only once. Trimming removed 4 bases from V and 8 bases from J, with 12 bases in between. The CDR3 is 13 residues long. The V gene's germline CDR1 is SGHRS and CDR2 YFSETQ. The gene calls are TRBV5-1 and TRBJ1-4; D might be TRBD1 (5 bases). The TCR comes from a woman aged 70-85 years with acute or convalescent COVID-19. The sample comprised peripheral blood. CDR3 region: CASSAGGREKLFF. CDR3 coding DNA: TGCGCCAGCAGCGCGGGGGGTCGCGAAAAACTGTTTTTT. The full variable domain, with the rest looked up from reference TRBV5-1 and TRBJ1-4, is KAGVTQTPRYLIKTRGQQVTLSCSPISGHRSVSWYQQTPGQGLQFLFEYFSETQRNKGNFPGRFSGRQFSNSRSEMNVSTLELGDSALYLCASSAGGREKLFFGSGTQLSVL.